The next 20 T cell receptor beta chains were all read from a single sample in a study of blood T cells in healthy people across ages. A J-beta primer mix and a sample-barcoded 5' primer were used in a second PCR of roughly 6 to 11 cycles. Via MiXCR, TCRdb re-called the 5' RACE reads, giving one row per CDR3 protein. The sample contains about 720,000 distinct CDR3 sequences, roughly 25% of which appear only once. The sample was also linked to a second study, of T cells of mothers and their children.

The sequenced sample consisted of blood. The receptors shown here come from a boy aged 10-17 years in good health.

The chain recombines TRBV6-5 with TRBJ1-2; a possible D gene is TRBD1 (5 bases). This CDR3 has 14 residues. CDR1 is MNHEY, CDR2 SVGAGI, per germline. V gave up 6 bases and J gave up 0 bases, with 11 bases separating them. Written as DNA, the CDR3 is TGTGCCAGCAGACGACAGAATACTAACTATGGCTACACCTTC. Translated, it gives CASRRQNTNYGYTF.

The chain recombines TRBV27 with TRBJ2-2; TRBD1 matches 9 bases. CDR1 and CDR2 (germline): MNHEY, SMNVEV (reference sequence). Unmatched junction bases numbered 7, after V lost 4 bases and J lost 4 bases. The CDR3 totals 16 residues. Here the CDR3 DNA reads TGTGCCAGCAGTTCCCCGGGACAGGGCTCCACCGGGGAGCTGTTTTTT. Its protein product is CASSSPGQGSTGELFF.

This chain joins TRBV20-1 and TRBJ2-7; TRBD2 matches at 7 bases. Looked up from germline, CDR1 is DFQATT and CDR2 is SNEGSKA (reference sequence). CDR3 length: 12 residues. DNA of the CDR3: TGCAGCGCGAGGGAGGGCTCCTACGAGCAGTACTTC. This gives the protein CSAREGSYEQYF.

The gene calls are TRBV12-3 or TRBV12-4 and TRBJ2-3; D possibly corresponds to TRBD1 (5 bases). The CDR3 is 14 amino acids. Between the trimmed V and J ends, which lost 6 bases and 1 base, there was a span of 11 bases. CDR3 in DNA: TGTGCCAGCAGCCCCGGCAGGGGCACAGATACGCAGTATTTT. This encodes CASSPGRGTDTQYF.

The J gene is TRBJ2-1, the V gene TRBV25-1; D not certain. Between the trimmed V and J ends, which lost 3 bases and 3 bases, there was a span of 9 bases. This CDR3 has 14 residues. Germline lookup yields CDR1 MGHDK and CDR2 SYGVNS. For the CDR3, the DNA is TGTGCCAGCAGTGATGAACGGAACTACAATGAGCAGTTCTTC. Protein sequence: CASSDERNYNEQFF.

This clonotype turned up a few times. The chain is built from TRBV28 and TRBJ2-1; 8 positions agree with TRBD2. V shed 4 bases and J 0 bases; nucleotides not matched to a gene: 5. Germline lookup yields CDR1 MDHEN and CDR2 SYDVKM. This CDR3 spans 16 amino acids. The CDR3 reads CASSSLAAPSYNEQFF. The DNA of the CDR3 is TGTGCCAGCAGTTCACTAGCGGCCCCCTCCTACAATGAGCAGTTCTTC.

This clonotype was detected a few times. This chain connects TRBV29-1 to TRBJ2-3; 8 nucleotides line up with TRBD1. The CDR3 is made up of 14 amino acids. Trimming removed 5 bases from V and 0 bases from J; junction bases left unmatched: 4. Germline lookup yields CDR1 SQVTM and CDR2 ANQGSEA. The CDR3 nucleotides are TGCAGCGTTCGGGACAGGCGGAGCACAGATACGCAGTATTTT. It yields the protein CSVRDRRSTDTQYF.

The CDR3 region is CASREGGSRNTEAFF. The CDR3 DNA reads TGTGCCAGCAGGGAAGGGGGCAGTCGGAACACTGAAGCTTTCTTT. The genes are TRBV6-2 or TRBV6-3 and TRBJ1-1; 7 bases are a match to TRBD1. The J segment lost 1 base and the V segment lost 6 bases, leaving 8 bases of the junction unmatched. Germline V lookup: CDR1 MNHEY, CDR2 SVGEGT. CDR3 length: 15 residues.

The chain uses TRBV5-1 and TRBJ2-7; a weak D match, TRBD1 (6 bases). Germline V gene data show CDR1 as SGHRS and CDR2 as YFSETQ. This CDR3 contains 14 residues. Trimming pared 4 bases from V and 2 bases from J, leaving 13 bases between. CDR3 coding DNA: TGCGCCAGCAGCGAGAGGACAGAAGCCTACGAGCAGTACTTC. Its protein is CASSERTEAYEQYF.

The chain couples TRBV29-1 to TRBJ2-3, with a weak D call TRBD1 (5 bases). The germline V gene encodes CDR1 SQVTM and CDR2 ANQGSEA. Trimming stripped 7 bases from V and 5 bases from J, with 16 bases between. CDR3 length: 13 amino acids. In DNA, the CDR3 is TGCAGCGCCAGGGCTCACGTAAAAGATACGCAGTATTTT. This sequence encodes CSARAHVKDTQYF.

This clonotype was picked up a small number of times. The genes are TRBV29-1 and TRBJ1-2; perhaps TRBD1 as D (5 bases). CDR3 length equals 16 residues. V shed 5 bases and J shed 8 bases, with 27 bases lying between them. CDR1 SQVTM and CDR2 ANQGSEA come from the germline V gene. CDR3 loop: CSVREEGLTLFGGYTF. The CDR3 DNA follows: TGCAGCGTTAGGGAGGAGGGACTAACCTTGTTTGGGGGCTACACCTTC.

J is TRBJ1-2 and V is TRBV4-3; 8 positions agree with TRBD1. V lost 3 bases and J lost 4; bases outside the gene matches: 7. The CDR3 runs to 15 residues. In germline, CDR1 is LGHNA, CDR2 YSLEER. The CDR3 region has the DNA TGCGCCAGCAGCCAGGCCCGACAGGGGAGCTATGGCTACACCTTC. It encodes CASSQARQGSYGYTF.

The CDR3 region has the DNA TGTGCCAGCAGCTTCTCCTGGAGCAATCAGCCCCAGCATTTT. Amino acid sequence: CASSFSWSNQPQHF. The V gene is TRBV7-9, the J gene TRBJ1-5, with D hard to call. The V gene lost 3 bases and the J gene lost 1 base, with 7 bases spanning the gap. CDR3 length: 14 residues. The germline V gene encodes CDR1 SEHNR and CDR2 FQNEAQ (reference sequence).

The rearrangement uses TRBV6-2 or TRBV6-3 and TRBJ2-4, with TRBD2 matching over 12 bases. Looked up from germline, CDR1 is MNHEY and CDR2 is SVGEGT. The ends lost 5 bases at V and 8 bases at J; junction bases unmatched: 10. This CDR3 comprises 16 residues. CDR3 protein: CASSSLAGGLGDIQYF. The DNA of the CDR3 is TGTGCCAGCAGTAGCCTAGCGGGAGGGCTCGGGGACATTCAGTACTTC.

The chain uses TRBV18 and TRBJ2-3, with D tentatively TRBD1 or TRBD2 (5 bases each). Germline-derived CDR1 and CDR2 are KGHSH and LQKENI. Trimming shortened V by 2 bases and J by 2 bases, and 20 bases separated the two germline ends. The length of the CDR3 is 18 residues. The CDR3 here is CASSPGRTHAGLTDTQYF. The CDR3 bases are TGTGCCAGCTCACCAGGAAGGACTCACGCAGGGCTCACAGATACGCAGTATTTT.

The V call is TRBV7-2, the J call TRBJ2-3, with TRBD2 matching over 9 bases. The germline CDR1 and CDR2 sequences are SGHTA and FQGNSA. This CDR3 spans 16 amino acids. The junction had 8 bases not matched to a gene; V was cut back by 3 bases and J by 4 bases. The CDR3 sequence is CASSLAGTSPPDTQYF. As DNA, the CDR3 is TGTGCCAGCAGCTTGGCCGGGACTAGCCCCCCAGATACGCAGTATTTT.

The chain joins TRBV7-2 to TRBJ2-2; perhaps TRBD2 as D (5 bases). Looked up from germline, CDR1 is SGHTA and CDR2 is FQGNSA. The CDR3 sequence is 14 residues long. Trimming left V 5 bases short and J 3 bases short, with 10 bases between. The CDR3 here is CASSITDYTGELFF. CDR3 bases: TGTGCCAGCAGCATTACGGACTACACCGGGGAGCTGTTTTTT.

The V and J genes are TRBV20-1 and TRBJ2-4; a weak D match, TRBD2 (5 bases). The germline gives CDR1 DFQATT, CDR2 SNEGSKA (reference sequence). V was cut by 0 bases and J by 8 bases, with 14 bases left in between. The CDR3 covers 14 residues. The CDR3 is CSARDLERDDIQYF. CDR3 DNA sequence: TGCAGTGCTAGAGATCTTGAGAGGGATGACATTCAGTACTTC.

Only a few counts were recorded for this clonotype. The chain is built from TRBV10-3 and TRBJ2-5; the match to TRBD1 covers 8 bases. CDR1 is ENHRY, CDR2 SYGVKD, per germline. The V segment lost 6 bases and the J segment 3 bases; nucleotides outside the gene matches: 6. The CDR3 is 14 amino acids. CDR3 sequence (DNA): TGTGCCATCAGGATGGACAGGGAGGAAGAGACCCAGTACTTC. Translated: CAIRMDREEETQYF.

The chain is built from TRBV13 and TRBJ2-7; weak D call: TRBD2 (5 bases). This CDR3 region has 13 residues. Germline V lookup: CDR1 PRHDT, CDR2 FYEKMQ (reference sequence). Trimming stripped 5 bases from V and 4 bases from J, with 12 bases between. CDR3 residues: CASSVSGVYEQYF. CDR3 DNA: TGTGCCAGCAGCGTGTCCGGGGTTTACGAGCAGTACTTC. Combining the CDR3 with reference TRBV13 and TRBJ2-7 gives the whole variable domain AAGVIQSPRHLIKEKRETATLKCYPIPRHDTVYWYQQGPGQDPQFLISFYEKMQSDKGSIPDRFSAQQFSDYHSELNMSSLELGDSALYFCASSVSGVYEQYFGPGTRLTVT.